The clone carrying this T cell receptor (beta chain) rates as large. The target antigen is unknown. The sample belongs to a study of immune heterogeneity within non-small cell lung tumors. Looking at the study overall: The composition of the tumors was a handful of squamous cell carcinomas, some ten non-squamous carcinomas and 1 not otherwise specified.

The starting template was genomic DNA from bulk tumor, roughly 610 ng per sample. Surgical sampling yielded several biopsies per primary tumor (spaced far apart). Patients underwent curative surgery for untreated, newly diagnosed non-small cell lung cancer. Patients with newly diagnosed non-small cell lung cancer who underwent surgery with curative intent served as donors. This CDR3 spans 15 amino acids. The ends lost 10 bases at V and 7 bases at J; junction bases unmatched: 8. Regarding the study as a whole: Alongside site-unique high-frequency clones, identical dominant CDR3 beta clonotypes recurred across tumor sites within a patient.

A first 10-cycle multiplex round used 32 V-gene and 13 J-gene primers on TCR beta CDR3. TCRdb reprocessed the multiplex PCR reads with MiXCR, giving one entry per CDR3 protein. The sample consists of over 1,500 distinct CDR3 sequences, almost 30% of them appearing once. This receptor was taken from a man aged 60-69 years with non-small cell lung cancer. Sequenced input: lung tumor tissue. V and J are TRBV12-3 or TRBV12-4 and TRBJ2-1, with TRBD2 identical over 15 bases. The CDR3 nucleotides are TGTGCCACTCAATCAGGACTAGCGGGAGGGAATGAGCAGTTCTTC. Protein sequence: CATQSGLAGGNEQFF.